This TCR beta chain appears in the sequencing data of a study of patients and donors after allogeneic stem cell transplantation. TCRdb called the RT-PCR reads again in MiXCR, with one record for every CDR3 protein. Of 900,000 to 1,000,000 distinct CDR3 sequences listed, more than 15% are singletons. This clonotype was seen only a few times. From germline, CDR1 is LGHDT and CDR2 YNNKEL (reference sequence). V lost 1 base and J 2 bases, leaving 14 bases between the germline ends. There are 16 residues in the CDR3. The sample comprised blood, either unsorted or a sorted T cell fraction (not recorded which). The genes are TRBV3-1 and TRBJ2-5; a possible D gene is TRBD1 (6 bases). This clonotype was sampled from a human donor who was either an allogeneic HSCT recipient or a stem cell or donor lymphocyte infusion donor (not recorded which). It is not recorded whose cells these are; they may come from a transplant donor. CDR3 region: CASSQVRGRGQETQYF. The CDR3, as DNA: TGTGCCAGCAGCCAAGTGAGGGGAAGGGGGCAAGAGACCCAGTACTTC.